The rows below give T cell receptor beta chains drawn from one sample of a study of cytomegalovirus exposure and HLA in healthy donors. The method was immunoSEQ multiplex PCR; TCRdb's version includes in-frame clones alone and lacks a portion of them. The sample holds under 250,000 clones; approximately 82% are singletons and the top ten take 0.63%. Sample: PBMCs. The receptors come from a man between 18 and 29 years old in good health and CMV-seronegative. Both conserved end residues are part of each CDR3. D genes are given only for firm matches. Clone size is given for some rows only: seen once, a few or many times, or a class if the clone is expanded.

15	TRBJ2-7	-	TRBV7-3	-	CASSLNPEWSNEQYF	TGTGCCAGCAGCTTAAATCCTGAGTGGTCCAACGAGCAGTACTTC
17	TRBJ2-3	-	TRBV4-2	TRBD2	CASSQDLTSRNADTQYF	TGTGCCAGCAGCCAAGATCTGACTAGCAGGAACGCAGATACGCAGTATTTT
16	TRBJ2-1	-	TRBV5-6	-	CASSLDGSAYLNEQFF	TGTGCCAGCAGCTTGGATGGTAGCGCCTATCTGAATGAGCAGTTCTTC
14	TRBJ1-2	-	TRBV6-5	-	CASRLYGSDYGYTF	TGTGCCAGCAGGCTATACGGTAGCGACTATGGCTACACCTTC
17	TRBJ1-5	-	TRBV4-1	-	CASSQAETGPLRQPQHF	TGCGCCAGCAGCCAGGCCGAGACGGGTCCGCTTCGTCAGCCCCAGCATTTT
15	TRBJ2-1	-	TRBV11-2	-	CASSLDSPSYNEQFF	TGTGCCAGCAGCCTAGACTCCCCCTCCTACAATGAGCAGTTCTTC
14	TRBJ2-7	-	TRBV10-3	TRBD2	CAIRQREVPYEQYF	TGTGCCATCAGGCAGCGGGAGGTCCCCTACGAGCAGTACTTC
15	TRBJ2-7	-	TRBV5-1	TRBD1	CASSWGGQGIHEQYF	TGCGCCAGCAGCTGGGGGGGACAGGGGATCCACGAGCAGTACTTC
12	TRBJ1-1	few	TRBV5-4	-	CASSAGTPGAFF	TGTGCCAGCAGCGCTGGGACACCCGGAGCTTTCTTT
18	TRBJ2-2	once	TRBV4-1	TRBD2	CASSPGLAGGKNTGELFF	TGCGCCAGCAGCCCGGGACTAGCGGGGGGGAAAAACACCGGGGAGCTGTTTTTT
15	TRBJ1-2	few	TRBV5-6	TRBD1	CASSPRDRGTSGYTF	TGTGCCAGCAGCCCCCGGGACAGGGGAACGAGTGGCTACACCTTC
17	TRBJ2-2	-	TRBV30	TRBD2	CAWSDGLAGVVIGELFF	TGTGCCTGGAGTGACGGATTAGCGGGAGTCGTTATAGGGGAGCTGTTTTTT
14	TRBJ1-1	-	TRBV7-9	-	CASSFQGMNTEAFF	TGTGCCAGCAGCTTTCAGGGCATGAACACTGAAGCTTTCTTT
13	TRBJ2-2	few	TRBV6-5	-	CASSLPGTGELFF	TGTGCCAGCAGTTTGCCGGGCACCGGGGAGCTGTTTTTT
13	TRBJ2-2	-	TRBV30	-	CAWNPLAGGELFF	TGTGCCTGGAATCCACTAGCAGGCGGGGAGCTGTTTTTT
15	TRBJ1-1	-	TRBV5-1	TRBD1	CASSTGQVTNTEAFF	TGCGCCAGCAGCACCGGACAGGTGACGAACACTGAAGCTTTCTTT
16	TRBJ2-5	-	TRBV5-1	TRBD2	CASSLNGLGSEETQYF	TGCGCCAGCAGCTTGAACGGACTAGGGAGCGAAGAGACCCAGTACTTC
13	TRBJ2-7	-	TRBV5-4	-	CASRDGGSYEQYF	TGTGCCAGCAGAGACGGGGGCTCCTACGAGCAGTACTTC
14	TRBJ2-7	-	TRBV5-5	-	CASSYRDLFYEQYF	TGTGCCAGCAGCTATAGGGACTTATTCTACGAGCAGTACTTC
16	TRBJ2-2	-	TRBV5-1	TRBD1	CASSGSTGGKTGELFF	TGCGCCAGCAGCGGATCGACAGGGGGGAAAACCGGGGAGCTGTTTTTT
16	TRBJ2-7	-	TRBV15	TRBD1	CATSRDYGTASYEQYF	TGTGCCACCAGCAGAGATTACGGGACAGCTTCCTACGAGCAGTACTTC
14	TRBJ2-7	-	TRBV30	TRBD2	CAWSAPGLVYEQYF	TGTGCCTGGAGTGCCCCGGGACTAGTCTACGAGCAGTACTTC
14	TRBJ2-3	-	TRBV5-1	TRBD1	CASKVGQGTDTQYF	TGCGCCAGCAAAGTGGGACAGGGTACAGATACGCAGTATTTT
15	TRBJ1-2	few	TRBV29-1	-	CSVVDRSGINYGYTF	TGCAGCGTTGTGGATCGGTCGGGGATTAACTATGGCTACACCTTC
13	TRBJ2-2	-	TRBV30	-	CAWSVTNTGELFF	TGTGCCTGGAGTGTCACGAACACCGGGGAGCTGTTTTTT
13	TRBJ2-5	few	TRBV5-4	TRBD1	CASSLMDRVGQYF	TGTGCCAGCAGCTTAATGGACAGGGTCGGCCAGTACTTC
19	TRBJ2-1	-	TRBV11-2	TRBD2	CASSLRGVLAGLGTYEQFF	TGTGCCAGCAGCTTAAGGGGGGTATTAGCGGGATTGGGCACCTATGAGCAGTTCTTC
17	TRBJ2-2	-	TRBV28	-	CASSLSVAGGRTGELFF	TGTGCCAGCAGCCTCTCGGTCGCCGGGGGGCGGACCGGGGAGCTGTTTTTT
14	TRBJ1-1	-	TRBV30	-	CAWGTGTRNTEAFF	TGTGCCTGGGGTACCGGGACAAGGAACACTGAAGCTTTCTTT
16	TRBJ2-7	-	TRBV6-6	TRBD1	CASSYSRGRSTYEQYF	TGTGCCAGCAGTTACTCTAGGGGGCGGTCGACCTACGAGCAGTACTTC
17	TRBJ1-1	-	TRBV30	TRBD1	CAWSAPKGAQGGTEAFF	TGTGCCTGGAGCGCACCCAAGGGGGCGCAGGGAGGAACTGAAGCTTTCTTT
13	TRBJ1-1	-	TRBV5-4	-	CASSLAMAAEAFF	TGTGCCAGCAGCTTGGCCATGGCCGCTGAAGCTTTCTTT
13	TRBJ2-1	-	TRBV5-4	-	CASSLPSQGEQFF	TGTGCCAGCAGCTTGCCCTCCCAGGGTGAGCAGTTCTTC
18	TRBJ2-1	-	TRBV7-9	TRBD2	CASSLKGRLREGYNEQFF	TGTGCCAGCAGCTTAAAGGGGCGATTGCGGGAGGGCTACAATGAGCAGTTCTTC
15	TRBJ2-7	-	TRBV9	TRBD1	CASSGPGQGAYEQYF	TGTGCCAGCAGCGGTCCGGGACAGGGGGCCTACGAGCAGTACTTC
13	TRBJ2-1	-	TRBV5-1	-	CASSLSGGNEQFF	TGCGCCAGCAGCTTGAGCGGCGGCAATGAGCAGTTCTTC
17	TRBJ1-6	-	TRBV4-1	-	CASSLFSLLDNNSPLHF	TGCGCCAGCAGCCTGTTTAGTTTGCTTGACAATAATTCACCCCTCCACTTT
14	TRBJ2-2	-	TRBV19	-	CASTEGISTGELFF	TGTGCCAGTACGGAGGGGATAAGCACCGGGGAGCTGTTTTTT
14	TRBJ2-3	-	TRBV7-9	-	CASSLLQGGDTQYF	TGTGCCAGCAGCTTATTACAGGGCGGAGATACGCAGTATTTT
15	TRBJ2-2	-	TRBV7-9	TRBD1	CASSSTGVYTGELFF	TGTGCCAGCAGCTCCACAGGGGTTTACACCGGGGAGCTGTTTTTT
15	TRBJ2-7	-	TRBV19	TRBD1	CASSTTRDRPYEQYF	TGTGCCAGTAGTACCACCCGGGACAGACCCTACGAGCAGTACTTC
13	TRBJ1-2	once	TRBV19	-	CASSTKTGYGYTF	TGTGCCAGTAGTACAAAGACAGGTTATGGCTACACCTTC
11	TRBJ2-7	-	TRBV28	-	CASSSSYEQYF	TGTGCCAGCAGTTCGTCCTACGAGCAGTACTTC
13	TRBJ1-6	-	TRBV28	TRBD1	CASSLGQGSPLHF	TGTGCCAGCAGTTTGGGACAGGGTTCACCCCTCCACTTT
15	TRBJ1-4	-	TRBV30	TRBD1	CAWSGWTGGDEKLFF	TGTGCCTGGAGTGGCTGGACAGGGGGCGATGAAAAACTGTTTTTT
11	TRBJ1-2	-	TRBV20-1	-	CSAEAQGGYTF	TGCAGTGCTGAGGCTCAGGGTGGCTACACCTTC
13	TRBJ2-7	-	TRBV5-1	TRBD2	CASTLAGEYEQYF	TGCGCCAGCACACTAGCGGGGGAGTACGAGCAGTACTTC
14	TRBJ2-7	-	TRBV19	TRBD2	CASSIRLAGYEQYF	TGTGCCAGTAGTATACGGCTAGCGGGGTACGAGCAGTACTTC
18	TRBJ2-7	-	TRBV15	TRBD1	CATSRDKGQGKSSYEQYF	TGTGCCACCAGCAGAGACAAGGGACAGGGAAAAAGCTCCTACGAGCAGTACTTC
13	TRBJ2-7	-	TRBV4-2	TRBD2	CASSLGLADEQYF	TGTGCCAGCAGCCTCGGACTAGCTGACGAGCAGTACTTC
14	TRBJ2-1	-	TRBV28	-	CASSLTRPINEQFF	TGTGCCAGCAGCCTCACGAGGCCAATAAATGAGCAGTTCTTC
16	TRBJ2-7	-	TRBV10-3	TRBD2	CAISGLAGGFSYEQYF	TGTGCCATCAGTGGGCTAGCGGGAGGGTTCTCCTACGAGCAGTACTTC
13	TRBJ2-1	-	TRBV27	TRBD2	CASAGLTHNEQFF	TGTGCCAGCGCGGGACTAACGCACAATGAGCAGTTCTTC
15	TRBJ2-3	-	TRBV19	-	CASRSGTAPADTQYF	TGTGCCAGTAGGTCGGGGACTGCTCCCGCAGATACGCAGTATTTT
16	TRBJ1-1	-	TRBV7-6	-	CASSSRVTGGNTEAFF	TGTGCCAGCAGCTCACGAGTAACCGGCGGAAACACTGAAGCTTTCTTT